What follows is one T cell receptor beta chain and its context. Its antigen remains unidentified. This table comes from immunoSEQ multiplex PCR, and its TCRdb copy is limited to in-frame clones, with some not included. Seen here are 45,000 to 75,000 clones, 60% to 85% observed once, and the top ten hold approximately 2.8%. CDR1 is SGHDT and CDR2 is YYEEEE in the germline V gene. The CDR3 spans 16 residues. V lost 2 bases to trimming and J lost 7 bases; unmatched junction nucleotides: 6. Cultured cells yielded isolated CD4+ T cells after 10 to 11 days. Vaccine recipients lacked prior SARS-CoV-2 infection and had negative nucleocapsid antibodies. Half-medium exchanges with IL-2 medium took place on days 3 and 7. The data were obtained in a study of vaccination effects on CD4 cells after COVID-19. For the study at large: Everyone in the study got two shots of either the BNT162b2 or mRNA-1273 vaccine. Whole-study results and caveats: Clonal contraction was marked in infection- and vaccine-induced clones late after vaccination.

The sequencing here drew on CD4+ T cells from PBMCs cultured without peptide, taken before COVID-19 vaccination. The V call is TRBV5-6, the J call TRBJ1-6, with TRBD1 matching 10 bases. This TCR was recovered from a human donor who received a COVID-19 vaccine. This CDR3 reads CASSFRDRGRNSPLHF. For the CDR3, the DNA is TGTGCCAGCAGCTTCCGGGACAGGGGTAGGAATTCACCCCTCCACTTT.